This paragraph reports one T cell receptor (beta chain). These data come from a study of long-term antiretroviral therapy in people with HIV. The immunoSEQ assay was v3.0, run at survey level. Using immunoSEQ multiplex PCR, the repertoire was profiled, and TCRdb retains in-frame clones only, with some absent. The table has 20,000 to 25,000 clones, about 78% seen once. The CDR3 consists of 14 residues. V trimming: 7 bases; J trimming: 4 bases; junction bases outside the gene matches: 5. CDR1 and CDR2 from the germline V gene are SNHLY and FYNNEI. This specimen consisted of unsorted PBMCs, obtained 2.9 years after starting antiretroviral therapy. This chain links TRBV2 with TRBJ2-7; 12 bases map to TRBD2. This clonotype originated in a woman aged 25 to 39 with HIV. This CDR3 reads CASTSSGGEYEQYV. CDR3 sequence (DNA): TGTGCCAGCACTTCTAGCGGGGGGGAGTACGAGCAGTACGTC.